This TCR beta chain was captured by sequencing in a study of cytomegalovirus exposure and HLA in healthy donors. Study background: The same platform as the approximately 660 first-cohort repertoires was used for the 90 to 150 validation repertoires, a later analysis reported.

The donors were members of the validation cohort comprising over a hundred subjects, separate from the roughly 670-subject first cohort. Notes on this clone: The antigen remains unidentified.

CDR1 and CDR2 from the germline V gene are MNHEY and SVGAGI. This CDR3 is built from 13 residues. Trimming shortened V by 5 bases and J by 0 bases, and 5 bases separated the two germline ends. General study points: Listed as cytomegalovirus-associated were over 150 TCR beta chains. There were a few CMV-associated chains whose specificity for CMV antigens was confirmed in vitro.

Method: immunoSEQ multiplex PCR; TCRdb's copy keeps in-frame clones and lacks some. In the table there are 90,000 to 100,000 clones, 87% of which are singletons. The receptor was isolated from a woman aged 25 to 39 in good health and CMV-seronegative. The sample taken for sequencing was PBMCs. The chain has TRBV6-5 and TRBJ1-5; D not resolved. CDR3: CASSTNSNQPQHF. The CDR3 DNA sequence: TGTGCCAGCAGTACAAATAGCAATCAGCCCCAGCATTTT.